This T cell receptor beta chain stems from a study of blood T cell repertoires in COVID-19 (dated by TCRdb to the early 2020s). About the investigation overall: Samples covering the acute and convalescent phases of COVID-19 were provided by collaborators in the United States, Italy and Spain. The prospective study material was composed of cDNA or gDNA derived from T cells, B-cell-depleted T cells, or PBMCs. The dataset comprised deeply sampled blood TCRbeta repertoires from subjects exposed to, actively infected with, or recovered from COVID-19. A freely available public database, intended as a resource for researchers studying the immune response to SARS-CoV-2, is where the repertoires were released. The samples were drawn from the first 160 participants of the ongoing ImmuneRACE study and from some 1,300 subjects provided by 6 global collaborators. A de-identified subject ID, COVID-19 status, age in years and sex were almost always included in the sample metadata. HLA class I and class II types, where available, came from metadata supplied by the sample provider rather than from assay-based typing.

Counted from cysteine to phenylalanine, this CDR3 has 13 amino acids. Only the CDR3 region is kept as DNA, spanning 39 bases read in frame from base 1. CDR1 and CDR2, per the germline V gene (reference sequence), are GTSNPN and SVGIG. The germline ends are 12 bases apart after V is trimmed by 6 bases and J by 1 base. The collaborating institutions used their own protocols to collect whole blood in K2EDTA tubes. For TCRbeta analysis, collaborators shipped samples in one of three forms: frozen whole blood, isolated PBMCs, or DNA extracted from either of those sample types. As for this clone: Its antigen specificity is not known. Per-base quality was not reported, and no clone a single base away is much larger than it.

TCRbeta CDR3 regions were amplified from genomic DNA using the immunoSEQ Assay, a bias-controlled multiplex PCR. Turning to the authors' computational methods: Within the assay, amplification of reference gene primers was used to estimate how many nucleated cells each sample contained. To quantify the absolute abundance of each unique TCRbeta CDR3 rearrangement, sequence reads were collapsed and filtered. For each sample, productive Simpson clonality was calculated as the square root of Simpson's diversity index over productive rearrangements. In its TCRdb copy, this immuneACCESS table keeps in-frame sequences only and misses some clones. Where compared with another copy, unresolved V genes explain less than half of these, and the others have no known cause. V and J calls and clone size come straight from that table; D and trimming were deduced from the DNA. The sample has under 60,000 clones on record, about 91% of them singletons. The ten largest clones capture around 6.5% of the sample.

Results the study describes overall, beyond this receptor: The quantity of clinical and demographic metadata differed by source and by participant and was supplied without curation.

The V and J segments used are TRBV30 and TRBJ1-1; a weak D assignment points to TRBD1 (6 bases agree). Sequencing was done on a sample of peripheral blood. The TCR was taken from a man aged 45-65 years with active COVID-19. The sequenced DNA: TGTGCCTGCAACAGGGTATGGAACACTGAAGCTTTCTTT. Protein translation: CACNRVWNTEAFF.